The next 9 T cell receptor beta chains were all read from a single sample in a study of T and B cells in COVID-19 patients. From blood, about 240-550 ng of genomic DNA served as TRB template. Multiplex PCR with BIOMED2 TRB-A/B primer pools amplified TRB rearrangements. Each CDR3 protein is one row after TCRdb ran MiXCR on the multiplex PCR reads. The table has around 8,700 distinct CDR3 sequences, approximately 37% seen once. Sequenced sample: blood. All receptors come from a human donor with active COVID-19.

This clonotype has a handful of counts. The rearrangement uses TRBV5-6 and TRBJ2-3; D is perhaps TRBD1 or TRBD2 (6 bases each). The V end was cut by 5 bases, the J end by 6 bases, with 19 bases between. This CDR3 is built from 15 residues. Looked up from germline, CDR1 is SGHDT and CDR2 is YYEEEE. This CDR3 is CASRVVGGSRDTQYF. The CDR3 nucleotides read TGTGCCAGCAGAGTCGTAGGGGGGTCCAGGGATACGCAGTATTTT.

This clonotype has more than one count but fewer than ten. The chain carries TRBV6-1 and TRBJ1-5; 8 nucleotides agree with TRBD1. The CDR3 runs 14 residues. The junction had 8 bases not matched to a gene; V was cut back by 7 bases and J by 6 bases. Germline loops: CDR1 MNHNS, CDR2 SASEGT. CDR3 residues: CASTVRGLGQPQHF. CDR3 sequence (DNA): TGTGCCAGCACGGTCAGGGGGCTGGGTCAGCCCCAGCATTTT.

V and J are TRBV14 and TRBJ2-5; no firm D call. Germline assignment: CDR1 SGHDN and CDR2 FVKESK. CDR3 length equals 14 residues. Trimming pared 0 bases from V and 4 bases from J, leaving 9 bases between. The CDR3 protein is CASSQDGFGETQYF. DNA of the CDR3: TGTGCCAGCAGCCAAGATGGTTTCGGAGAGACCCAGTACTTC.

The V and J genes are TRBV6-5 and TRBJ1-2; D remains unclear. CDR1 is MNHEY, CDR2 SVGAGI, per germline. V lost 6 bases to trimming and J lost 3 bases, with 14 bases between them. This CDR3 is built from 14 residues. The CDR3 is CASSPRPWDYGYTF. CDR3 bases: TGTGCCAGCAGCCCGCGCCCGTGGGACTATGGCTACACCTTC.

This clonotype appeared many times. The chain couples TRBV19 to TRBJ2-7; a possible D gene is TRBD1 (7 bases). V lost 5 bases and J 4 bases, leaving 15 bases between the germline ends. The CDR3 is 14 residues long. Germline CDR1 LNHDA, CDR2 SQIVND (reference sequence). DNA of the CDR3: TGTGCCAGTAGTCCCGGCGGGACAGCGTACGAGCAGTACTTC. Protein product: CASSPGGTAYEQYF. Full variable domain (remainder filled in from reference TRBV19 and TRBJ2-7): DGGITQSPKYLFRKEGQNVTLSCEQNLNHDAMYWYRQDPGQGLRLIYYSQIVNDFQKGDIAEGYSVSREKKESFPLTVTSAQKNPTAFYLCASSPGGTAYEQYFGPGTRLTVT.

This clonotype was detected a few times. This chain joins TRBV19 and TRBJ2-3; D might be TRBD2 (6 bases). Trimming removed 2 bases from V and 4 bases from J, with 10 bases in between. The CDR3 has 14 residues. The germline gives CDR1 LNHDA, CDR2 SQIVND (reference sequence). CDR3: CASSINWGADTQYF. CDR3 in DNA: TGTGCCAGTAGTATAAATTGGGGGGCAGATACGCAGTATTTT.

This clonotype came up a few times. The V gene is TRBV11-3, the J gene TRBJ2-7; TRBD1 matches at 7 bases. The CDR3 spans 13 residues. CDR1 SGHNT and CDR2 YENEEA come from the germline V gene. The trim removed 4 bases at V and 6 bases at J, leaving 6 bases unmatched. CDR3: CASSSTGWGEQYF. As DNA, the CDR3 is TGTGCCAGCAGCTCGACAGGGTGGGGCGAGCAGTACTTC. Variable domain in full (rest from reference TRBV11-3 and TRBJ2-7): EAGVVQSPRYKIIEKKQPVAFWCNPISGHNTLYWYLQNLGQGPELLIRYENEEAVDDSQLPKDRFSAERLKGVDSTLKIQPAELGDSAVYLCASSSTGWGEQYFGPGTRLTVT.

This clonotype was seen a handful of times. The CDR3 loop is CASSVGQGRGKLFF. The CDR3 bases are TGTGCCAGCTCAGTCGGACAGGGAAGGGGGAAACTGTTTTTT. The chain uses TRBV18 and TRBJ1-4, with TRBD1 identical over 8 bases. CDR1 KGHSH and CDR2 LQKENI come from the germline V gene. Trimming took 5 bases from V and 11 from J; bases not matched to a gene: 10. The CDR3 consists of 14 residues.

This clonotype has a handful of counts. In DNA form, the CDR3 reads TGTGCCACCAGCAGAGGACTAGCGGACAATGAGCAGTTCTTC. Amino acid sequence: CATSRGLADNEQFF. The rearrangement joins TRBV15 to TRBJ2-1; 9 bases agree with TRBD2. The germline gives CDR1 LNHNV, CDR2 YYDKDF (reference sequence). Trimming removed 1 base from V and 5 bases from J; junction bases left unmatched: 0. The CDR3 is 14 amino acids.